Sequencing of this T cell receptor (beta chain) was carried out in a study of sequential checkpoint blockade in melanoma. The overall study: Each arm's sequence ended with maintenance nivolumab. Roughly 20 patients had tumor biopsies before treatment and at week 13. Study outcomes and limitations: Pretreatment TIL clonality tracked with response in the nivolumab-first arm.

Treatment noted: randomized to nivolumab then ipilimumab (arm A) or the reverse (arm B). This clone was seen at least ten times. Its target is unknown. Measured with immunoSEQ multiplex PCR; TCRdb has only the in-frame clones, and not every one. There are some 5,000 clones in the sample; about 24% occur only once, and around 30% lies in the top ten. The TCR was taken from a human donor with melanoma. Sequences were derived from tumor tissue (inferred from file names), sampled from a patient given nivolumab and ipilimumab in sequence.

The CDR3 DNA sequence: TGTGCCAGCAGCTCCCGACAAATGGGACCGCGGACGCAGTATTTT. Translated: CASSSRQMGPRTQYF. J is TRBJ2-3 and V is TRBV11-3, with D perhaps matching TRBD1 or TRBD2 (5 bases each). V was pared by 4 bases and J by 9 bases, with 20 bases between. Per germline, CDR1 SGHNT and CDR2 YENEEA. The length of the CDR3 is 15 residues.